This T cell receptor (beta chain) was documented in a study of cytomegalovirus exposure and HLA in healthy donors. Study as a whole: The roughly 120 validation repertoires, a later analysis reported, used the same platform as the approximately 700 first-cohort repertoires. Study results and limitations: Most TCR sequences showed up rarely, but some public TCRs showed up in many donors.

Comments on this clone: Its antigen is as yet unknown.

The germline V gene encodes CDR1 LNHDA and CDR2 SQIVND (reference sequence). J gave up 1 base and V 6 bases, and 5 bases lay outside the gene matches. The CDR3 sequence is 15 residues long. Assay used: immunoSEQ multiplex PCR; TCRdb lists only in-frame clones, some missing. This table holds 43,000 or so clones, approximately 90% found once. Sequencing was carried out using PBMCs. The chain recombines TRBV19 with TRBJ2-2, with TRBD1 matching 7 bases. The clonotype comes from a man younger than 35 in good health and CMV-seronegative. The CDR3 DNA sequence: TGTGCCAGTAGGCCGGGACAGAAGAACACCGGGGAGCTGTTTTTT. Translated: CASRPGQKNTGELFF.